The 18 T cell receptor beta chains below were found in one sample sequenced in a study of T cells in Graves' hyperthyroidism and ophthalmopathy (dated by TCRdb to the late 2010s). Library generation was performed with multiplex PCR. For sequencing, an Illumina HiSeq 2000 was employed. The TCR beta CDR3 regions were amplified from the RNA transcripts. A first-round RT-PCR of the TCR CDR3 used the HTBI primer set with the Qiagen OneStep RT-PCR kit. TCRdb reanalyzed the raw reads on its own, using fastp at Q25 for trimming and MiXCR for clone calling, and kept in-frame beta chains. CDR3 protein sequences are deduplicated, and each keeps its most common genes and DNA. A total of under 650,000 distinct CDR3 sequences appear in this sample, roughly 15% of them only once. In total, the top ten clones hold less than 4.5% of the sample. The sequencing sample was made of blood. These receptor sequences come from a young woman with Graves' hyperthyroidism.

This chain links TRBV9 with TRBJ2-2; D might be TRBD1 (7 bases). Germline V gene sequence: CDR1 SGDLS, CDR2 YYNGEE. This CDR3 has 14 residues. Trimming shortened V by 4 bases and J by 5 bases, and 12 bases separated the two germline ends. The CDR3 reads CASSNRGGTGELFF. As DNA, the CDR3 is TGTGCCAGCAGCAACAGGGGAGGAACCGGGGAGCTGTTTTTT.

The chain joins TRBV7-9 to TRBJ2-1, with D maybe TRBD2 (6 bases). Germline CDR1 SEHNR, CDR2 FQNEAQ (reference sequence). Trimming removed 10 bases from V and 9 bases from J, with 25 bases in between. The CDR3 spans 15 residues. CDR3 DNA: TGTGCCAACAGGCATACTAGTCTGGAGGGCAGTGAGCAGTTCTTC. Translated: CANRHTSLEGSEQFF.

This clonotype was recorded at least ten times. At one boundary the junction diverges from the germline segment, which might be a read error. The rearrangement joins TRBV6-1 to TRBJ2-7; D gene unclear. The germline V gene encodes CDR1 MNHNS and CDR2 SASEGT. The CDR3 has 14 residues. The CDR3 loop reads CASSPMGESSEQYF. Written as DNA, the CDR3 is TGTGCCAGCAGTCCCATGGGTGAGTCCTCCGAGCAGTACTTC.

This clonotype has only a few counts. The rearrangement uses TRBV6-1 and TRBJ1-5, with no clear D. The CDR3 length is 15 residues. The germline V gene has CDR1 MNHNS and CDR2 SASEGT. V was trimmed by 5 bases and J by 5 bases, leaving 16 bases between them. As DNA, the CDR3 is TGTGCCAGCAGTCGGATGGACCTGGGATATCAGCCCCAGCATTTT. Its translation: CASSRMDLGYQPQHF.

The table lists this clonotype with many counts. The chain links TRBV7-3 to TRBJ2-7; D is possibly TRBD2 (7 bases). The V and J ends lost 1 base and 0 bases respectively, with 13 bases between them. Germline CDR1 SGHTA, CDR2 FQGTGA. CDR3 length: 16 amino acids. The CDR3: CASSLRGGPSSYEQYF. In nucleotides, the CDR3 is TGTGCCAGCAGCTTAAGGGGGGGCCCTAGCTCCTACGAGCAGTACTTC. Based on the CDR3 plus reference TRBV7-3 and TRBJ2-7, the full variable domain is GAGVSQTPSNKVTEKGKYVELRCDPISGHTALYWYRQSLGQGPEFLIYFQGTGAADDSGLPNDRFFAVRPEGSVSTLKIQRTERGDSAVYLCASSLRGGPSSYEQYFGPGTRLTVT.

This clonotype was detected a few times. The chain joins TRBV9 to TRBJ1-4; no clear D. Germline-derived CDR1 and CDR2 are SGDLS and YYNGEE. The CDR3 extends over 14 amino acids. Deletions cut 4 bases from V and 0 bases from J, with 7 bases between. CDR3 nucleotide sequence: TGTGCCAGCAGCTTTACGGCAACTAATGAAAAACTGTTTTTT. It is translated as CASSFTATNEKLFF.

There are a few counts of this clonotype. This rearrangement joins TRBV6-1 to TRBJ2-1, with unresolved D. Trimming pared 6 bases from V and 9 bases from J, leaving 12 bases between. This CDR3 spans 12 amino acids. The V gene's germline CDR1 is MNHNS and CDR2 SASEGT. The CDR3 loop is CASRNEFGEQFF. Here the CDR3 DNA reads TGTGCCAGCAGAAATGAGTTCGGTGAGCAGTTCTTC.

This clonotype was found many times. The chain uses TRBV29-1 and TRBJ2-1; a weak D match, TRBD1 (6 bases). V was shortened by 7 bases and J by 6 bases, with 16 bases between the two germline ends. From germline, CDR1 is SQVTM and CDR2 ANQGSEA. The CDR3 length is 13 residues. CDR3 DNA: TGCAGCGCCTTTACAGGGTTAGCCAATGAGCAGTTCTTC. Its protein is CSAFTGLANEQFF.

This clonotype was seen at least ten times. The V gene is TRBV5-1, the J gene TRBJ2-1; D not resolved. Trimming took 0 bases from V and 9 from J, leaving 13 bases between them. This CDR3 has 14 amino acids. Germline V CDR1 and CDR2: SGHRS, YFSETQ. The CDR3 DNA is TGCGCCAGCAGCTTGGTTGTGGGGTCGGGTGAGCAGTTCTTC. It is translated as CASSLVVGSGEQFF.

At least ten counts were recorded for this clonotype. The genes are TRBV6-2 or TRBV6-3 and TRBJ2-1, with 9 bases fitting TRBD2. Germline loops: CDR1 MNHEY, CDR2 SVGEGT. CDR3 size: 14 residues. The ends lost 0 bases at V and 7 bases at J; junction bases unmatched: 1. The CDR3, as DNA: TGTGCCAGCAGTTACTCAAGCGGGGGGAATGAGCAGTTCTTC. It yields the protein CASSYSSGGNEQFF.

This clonotype was counted at least ten times. The genes are TRBV28 and TRBJ2-7; the D call may be TRBD1 or TRBD2 (5 bases each). This CDR3 spans 14 amino acids. Germline V gene lookup returns CDR1 MDHEN and CDR2 SYDVKM. CDR3 amino acids: CESRRDVDSYEQYF. The CDR3 region has the DNA TGTGAAAGCAGAAGGGACGTTGATTCCTACGAGCAGTACTTC. Variable domain in full (rest from reference TRBV28 and TRBJ2-7): DVKVTQSSRYLVKRTGEKVFLECVQDMDHENMFWYRQDPGLGLRLIYFSYDVKMKEKGDIPEGYSVSREKKERFSLILESASTNQTSMYLCESRRDVDSYEQYFGPGTRLTVT.

This clonotype has a count of ten or more. CDR3 nucleotide sequence: TGTGCCAGCTCGGCAGACTATAACTATGGCTACACCTTC. Translation gives CASSADYNYGYTF. V gene TRBV6-1 combines with J gene TRBJ1-2; D not certain. CDR3 length equals 13 residues. V was cut by 8 bases and J by 1 base, with 11 bases left in between. Germline V lookup: CDR1 MNHNS, CDR2 SASEGT.

This clonotype was found many times. The V call is TRBV13, the J call TRBJ2-3; 7 nucleotides agree with TRBD1. Germline assignment: CDR1 PRHDT and CDR2 FYEKMQ (reference sequence). The CDR3 totals 16 residues. V dropped 3 bases and J dropped 2; count of bases not matched to a gene: 8. The CDR3 spells CASSFSTGPNTDTQYF. The CDR3 bases are TGTGCCAGCAGCTTTTCGACAGGGCCCAACACAGATACGCAGTATTTT.

A word on this clonotype: Because the CDR3 is missing its conserved closing phenylalanine or tryptophan, this is likely a read error. The chain links TRBV28 to TRBJ2-1; 14 nucleotides match TRBD2. The germline gives CDR1 MDHEN, CDR2 SYDVKM. The CDR3 contains 14 residues. Germline trimming cut 5 bases from V and 10 bases from J; bases unmatched to any gene: 4. CDR3 nucleotide sequence: TGTGCCAGCAGTCCTGGACTAGCGGGAGGCGAGCAGTTCGTC. It codes for CASSPGLAGGEQFV.

This clonotype was seen ten or more times. V gene TRBV20-1 combines with J gene TRBJ2-7, with TRBD2 identical over 10 bases. Losses at the gene ends were 3 bases for V and 1 base for J; bases not matched to a gene: 12. The CDR3 extends over 17 amino acids. Germline-derived CDR1 and CDR2 are DFQATT and SNEGSKA (reference sequence). The CDR3 nucleotides read TGCAGTGCTAGTATACCTAGCGGGAGCAGGAGATCCTACGAGCAGTACTTC. Its protein product is CSASIPSGSRRSYEQYF.

The V call is TRBV20-1, the J call TRBJ2-3, with TRBD2 matching over 8 bases. Germline V gene lookup returns CDR1 DFQATT and CDR2 SNEGSKA (reference sequence). CDR3 length: 14 residues. Trimming took 3 bases from V and 3 from J; bases not matched to a gene: 5. The CDR3 DNA is TGCAGTGCTAGGCATAGCGGGAATACAGATACGCAGTATTTT. It yields the protein CSARHSGNTDTQYF.

As concerns this clonotype: Since no conserved phenylalanine or tryptophan closes the CDR3, a read error is the likely cause. J is TRBJ2-1 and V is TRBV14; 10 bases agree with TRBD2. The V gene's germline CDR1 is SGHDN and CDR2 FVKESK. The CDR3 covers 21 residues. V lost 3 bases to trimming and J lost 0 bases; unmatched junction nucleotides: 17. CDR3 amino acids: CASSQTPGLAIDSSSYNEQFL. In nucleotides, the CDR3 is TGTGCCAGCAGCCAGACCCCGGGACTAGCGATCGATTCAAGCTCCTACAATGAGCAGTTCCTC.

This clonotype was counted many times. This sequence joins TRBV7-6 and TRBJ2-7, with a possible D match to TRBD2 (6 bases). Trimming pared 3 bases from V and 3 bases from J, leaving 12 bases between. CDR3 length: 14 amino acids. Germline V gene sequence: CDR1 SGHVS, CDR2 FNYEAQ. The CDR3 here is CASSFGGAGYEQYF. CDR3 coding DNA: TGTGCCAGCAGCTTCGGGGGTGCAGGCTACGAGCAGTACTTC.